This T cell receptor (beta chain) was captured in a study of human T cells and chemical hapten exposure. Described time point: patch test 1, 2 weeks after DPC sensitization. Treatment indicated: therapeutic diphenylcyclopropenone sensitization with weekly scalp DPC. Germline V gene lookup returns CDR1 MNHEY and CDR2 SVGEGT. V lost 2 bases to trimming and J lost 1 base, with 8 bases between them. CDR3 length: 14 residues. The study's library attached unique molecular identifiers to single cDNA molecules. MiXCR was run by TCRdb on the RACE reads, yielding one entry per CDR3 protein. The table includes 100,000 to 150,000 distinct CDR3 sequences, roughly an eighth detected once. Of note for this clonotype: The antigen is unknown.

Overall study findings and caveats: Clustering by CDR3 similarity yielded significantly more large clusters from expanded TCRs than controls.

V usage is TRBV6-2 or TRBV6-3 and J usage is TRBJ1-1; D call uncertain. The sequencing used whole blood, collected in connection with sensitization to the hapten diphenylcyclopropenone (DPC). This receptor was taken from a young man with alopecia areata. Some clones in this sample may be carry-over from other donors' samples. The CDR3 nucleotides read TGTGCCAGCAGTTACCCCCCAGAGAACACTGAAGCTTTCTTT. It encodes CASSYPPENTEAFF.